These T cell receptor beta chains were read from a single sample in a study of shared clonotypes between healthy human individuals. The repertoire was sequenced with immunoSEQ multiplex PCR; TCRdb's copy has only in-frame clones and lacks some. The sample consists of 400,000 to 550,000 clones, 70% to 85% of them appearing once. Sample: PBMCs. These receptors all stem from a woman in her forties in good health. Some clones in this sample may be carry-over from other donors' samples. The CDR3 runs from the conserved cysteine through the conserved F or W. D genes are given only for firm matches. Part of the rows lack a size; the others show once, few, many or a class for expanded clones.

cdr3_length j_call v_call clone_size d_call cdr3_nt cdr3_aa
14 TRBJ2-7 TRBV5-1 NA NA TGCGCCAGCAGCCTCGGACTTCTCTCCTACGAGCAGTACTTC CASSLGLLSYEQYF
15 TRBJ1-2 TRBV5-4 NA NA TGTGCCAGCAGCCCCGGATCTGAAAGAAACTATGGCTACACCTTC CASSPGSERNYGYTF
15 TRBJ2-1 TRBV7-9 NA TRBD2 TGTGCCAGCAGCCCCTGGGGGACTAGCGCGTATGAGCAGTTCTTC CASSPWGTSAYEQFF
18 TRBJ2-7 TRBV30 NA TRBD2 TGTGCCTGGAGTGTACGATCTATGTGGACTAGCGAGACCTACGAGCAGTACTTC CAWSVRSMWTSETYEQYF
16 TRBJ2-2 TRBV4-3 NA TRBD2 TGCGCCAGCAGCCAAGAAGCGGGAGAGGGGACCGGGGAGCTGTTTTTT CASSQEAGEGTGELFF
15 TRBJ2-3 TRBV7-3 NA NA TGTGCCAGCAGCCCCGCACCCGAGAACACAGATACGCAGTATTTT CASSPAPENTDTQYF
15 TRBJ2-5 TRBV19 NA TRBD1 TGTGCCAGTAGTGCACACAGGGGGCGCGGGGAGACCCAGTACTTC CASSAHRGRGETQYF
16 TRBJ1-4 TRBV15 NA TRBD1 TGTGCCACCAGCAGAGATTGGGGACAGGGGAATGAAAAACTGTTTTTT CATSRDWGQGNEKLFF
14 TRBJ2-6 TRBV6-5 many NA TGTGCCAGCAGTTCGTTTATCGGGGCCAACGTCCTGACTTTC CASSSFIGANVLTF
15 TRBJ2-3 TRBV27 NA TRBD1 TGTGCCAGCAGAAAAGGACAGGGGGCCCTTGATACGCAGTATTTT CASRKGQGALDTQYF
13 TRBJ2-2 TRBV4-1 NA NA TGCGCCAGCAGGCTTTCTGGGACCGGGGAGCTGTTTTTT CASRLSGTGELFF
16 TRBJ2-1 TRBV6-4 NA TRBD2 TGTGCCAGCAGTGACTCACGCGGGAGGGCCCACAATGAGCAGTTCTTC CASSDSRGRAHNEQFF
12 TRBJ1-1 TRBV7-9 NA TRBD1 TGTGCCAGCAGCTTAAATCCAGGGGGGGCTTTCTTT CASSLNPGGAFF
17 TRBJ1-1 TRBV19 NA TRBD1 TGTGCCAGTAGTATGCGACAGGGGGCTGTTGTGAACACTGAAGCTTTCTTT CASSMRQGAVVNTEAFF
14 TRBJ2-7 TRBV2 many TRBD1 TGTGCCAGCACCAAAGGGGGCCAGCCCTACGAGCAGTACTTC CASTKGGQPYEQYF
15 TRBJ2-3 TRBV28 NA TRBD2 TGTGCCAGCAGTTTAGGGGGCGGGAGGGCAGATACGCAGTATTTT CASSLGGGRADTQYF
15 TRBJ1-2 TRBV18 NA TRBD1 TGTGCCAGCTCACCCCGGACAGGGACTAACTATGGCTACACCTTC CASSPRTGTNYGYTF
13 TRBJ1-1 TRBV2 NA NA TGTGCCAGCACGGAGGGATGGGACACTGAAGCTTTCTTT CASTEGWDTEAFF
14 TRBJ2-7 TRBV25-1 few NA TGTGCCAGCAGTGAAGGCTGGGGAATCTACGAGCAGTACTTC CASSEGWGIYEQYF
15 TRBJ2-4 TRBV2 NA NA TGTGCCAGCAGGAATCCGGCGAAACCGAAAAACATTCAGTACTTC CASRNPAKPKNIQYF
15 TRBJ2-7 TRBV18 NA TRBD1 TGTGCCAGCTCACGGTTGCAGGGGGCCCCCTACGAGCAGTACTTC CASSRLQGAPYEQYF
14 TRBJ1-4 TRBV6-9 NA NA TGTGCCAGCAGTATGAGGGGAGGGGGGGAAAAACTGTTTTTT CASSMRGGGEKLFF
16 TRBJ2-7 TRBV11-2 NA TRBD1 TGTGCCAGCAGCCGCGCGGGGACAGGGGGCCCCGACATGCAGTACTTC CASSRAGTGGPDMQYF
13 TRBJ1-5 TRBV27 NA NA TGTGCCAGCAGTTTATCGAGGGATCAGCCCCAGCATTTT CASSLSRDQPQHF
11 TRBJ2-1 TRBV14 NA NA TGTGCCAACCTTCAGGACAATGAGCAGTTCTTC CANLQDNEQFF
13 TRBJ2-2 TRBV7-7 once NA TGTGCCAGCAGCCCCCTGTTGGCCGGGGAGCTGTTTTTT CASSPLLAGELFF
16 TRBJ2-1 TRBV28 NA TRBD2 TGTGCCAGCAGCTGGTGGGTTAGCGGGACCTACAATGAGCAGTTCTTC CASSWWVSGTYNEQFF
17 TRBJ2-6 TRBV9 NA TRBD1 TGTGCCAGCAGCTTGACGACAGGGCTGTGGGGGGCCAACGTCCTGACTTTC CASSLTTGLWGANVLTF
16 TRBJ2-1 TRBV18 NA TRBD2 TGTGCCAGCTCACCAACCAGCGGGAGCTCCTACAATGAGCAGTTCTTC CASSPTSGSSYNEQFF
13 TRBJ2-1 TRBV21-1 NA NA TGTGCCACTTGGAGGGCCTTTGTTGATGAGCAGTTCTTC CATWRAFVDEQFF
15 TRBJ1-1 TRBV10-3 NA TRBD1 TGTGCCACCGTAACTCAGGGGGCGGGTGACACTGAAGCTTTCTTT CATVTQGAGDTEAFF
17 TRBJ2-1 TRBV18 NA TRBD2 TGTGCCAGCTCACCACTGACTAGCGGGAGTGGGTACAATGAGCAGTTCTTC CASSPLTSGSGYNEQFF
17 TRBJ2-1 TRBV7-7 NA TRBD1 TGTGCTAGCAGCTTAGCCGGGACAGGTAGCTCCTACAATGAGCAGTTCTTC CASSLAGTGSSYNEQFF
16 TRBJ2-6 TRBV7-3 once NA TGTGCCAGCAGCCACTTCACGAGACAAGGGGCCAACGTCCTGACTTTC CASSHFTRQGANVLTF
14 TRBJ1-1 TRBV7-8 NA NA TGTGCCAGCAGCTTGGGGGAGGGGGGCACTGAAGCTTTCTTT CASSLGEGGTEAFF
15 TRBJ1-1 TRBV9 NA NA TGTGCCAGCAGCGCCTACCGGGGCACCAACACTGAAGCTTTCTTT CASSAYRGTNTEAFF
15 TRBJ2-7 TRBV5-1 NA TRBD2 TGCGCCAGCAGCCCCGGGACTAGCGGAACCTACGAGCAGTACTTC CASSPGTSGTYEQYF
17 TRBJ2-1 TRBV18 NA NA TGTGCCAGCTCACCCGTGACAGTCACCGGACAATACGGTGAGCAGTTCTTC CASSPVTVTGQYGEQFF
18 TRBJ2-1 TRBV4-2 NA TRBD2 TGTGCCAGCAGCCAAGAAACCCAAGCGGGAGGGGGCTACAATGAGCAGTTCTTC CASSQETQAGGGYNEQFF
14 TRBJ2-3 TRBV6-1 NA TRBD1 TGTGCCAGCAGTGTGGACAGGGGAACAGATACGCAGTATTTT CASSVDRGTDTQYF
15 TRBJ2-1 TRBV30 few TRBD2 TGTGCCTGCCGCGGGGGAAGCAAAAATTACAATGAGCAGTTCTTC CACRGGSKNYNEQFF
15 TRBJ1-2 TRBV2 NA NA TGTGCCAGCAGTGAACGGCCGGGAGTTTTCTATGGCTACACCTTC CASSERPGVFYGYTF
16 TRBJ2-6 TRBV14 NA NA TGTGCCAGCAGCCAAGCGCGAGTACTTGGGGCCAACGTCCTGACTTTC CASSQARVLGANVLTF
14 TRBJ2-1 TRBV30 NA NA TGTGCCGGAAGGGGGGAACGGGGCTACAATGAGCAGTTCTTC CAGRGERGYNEQFF
13 TRBJ2-1 TRBV7-3 NA NA TGTGCCAGCAGCCCGGGACAATACAATGAGCAGTTCTTC CASSPGQYNEQFF
13 TRBJ1-5 TRBV30 NA TRBD1 TGTGCCTGGAGTCACAGGGGAGGACGGCCCCAGCATTTT CAWSHRGGRPQHF
15 TRBJ2-7 TRBV25-1 NA NA TGTGCCAGCACCCCCCCACTGGGGAGCGGATACGAGCAGTACTTC CASTPPLGSGYEQYF
15 TRBJ2-7 TRBV4-3 NA TRBD2 TGCGCCAGCAGCCAAGTCGCGGGACTAGACTACGAGCAGTACTTC CASSQVAGLDYEQYF
14 TRBJ2-2 TRBV30 NA NA TGTGCCTGGAGTGTAGATTGGGGCCCCGGGGAGCTGTTTTTT CAWSVDWGPGELFF
13 TRBJ1-5 TRBV9 NA NA TGTGCCAGTTCACGGGACATTGATCAGCCCCAGCATTTT CASSRDIDQPQHF
15 TRBJ2-7 TRBV9 NA TRBD2 TGTGCCAGCAGCGTGGGGACTAGCGGCTCCTACGAGCAGTACTTC CASSVGTSGSYEQYF
16 TRBJ1-1 TRBV7-3 once TRBD1 TGTGCCAGCAGGATACAGGGGGGTCCCGGTAGCACTGAAGCTTTCTTT CASRIQGGPGSTEAFF
14 TRBJ2-5 TRBV6-5 NA NA TGTGCCAGCAGTTACTCGTGGGGAGGCGAGACCCAGTACTTC CASSYSWGGETQYF
16 TRBJ2-6 TRBV19 NA NA TGTGCCAGTAGTTTGGTTGGCTTCACTGGGGCCAACGTCCTGACTTTC CASSLVGFTGANVLTF
18 TRBJ2-2 TRBV30 NA TRBD2 TGTGCCTGGAGAAGAGGGAGACTAGCGTTAGGAGGCACCGGGGAGCTGTTTTTT CAWRRGRLALGGTGELFF